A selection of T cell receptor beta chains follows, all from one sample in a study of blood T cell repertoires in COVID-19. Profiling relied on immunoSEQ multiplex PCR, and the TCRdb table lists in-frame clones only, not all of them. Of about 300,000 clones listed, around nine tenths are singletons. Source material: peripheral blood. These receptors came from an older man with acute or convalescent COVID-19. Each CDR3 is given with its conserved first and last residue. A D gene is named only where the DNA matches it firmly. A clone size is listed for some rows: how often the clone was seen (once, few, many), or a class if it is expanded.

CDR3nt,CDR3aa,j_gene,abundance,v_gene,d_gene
TGTGCCAGCAGCTTAGTCCAACAGGGACAGCCCCAGCATTTT,CASSLVQQGQPQHF,TRBJ1-5,NA,TRBV7-8,NA
TGTGCCAGCTCACCACCGGGAACAGGGGGGTACTATGGCTACACCTTC,CASSPPGTGGYYGYTF,TRBJ1-2,NA,TRBV18,TRBD1
TGTGCCAGCAGCCAAACGGGAACTAGCGGGGGGACAGATACGCAGTATTTT,CASSQTGTSGGTDTQYF,TRBJ2-3,NA,TRBV7-2,TRBD2
TGTGCCAGCAGCTTGCAGGGACAGGGTAGGGAGACCCAGTACTTC,CASSLQGQGRETQYF,TRBJ2-5,once,TRBV5-4,TRBD1
TGTGCCAGCAGCCGCCCCGGAGAGGAGCAGTACTTC,CASSRPGEEQYF,TRBJ2-7,NA,TRBV7-8,NA
TGTGCCAGCAGCTCTGGGACTAGCGGGAGCCCGTCCTACAATGAGCAGTTCTTC,CASSSGTSGSPSYNEQFF,TRBJ2-1,NA,TRBV7-2,TRBD2
TGCGCCAGCAGCCAAGAGCAGCGGGGGGCAGGGAGAGAGACCCAGTACTTC,CASSQEQRGAGRETQYF,TRBJ2-5,NA,TRBV4-1,TRBD2
TGTGCCAGTAACGACTGGTTTGGTGAAAAACTGTTTTTT,CASNDWFGEKLFF,TRBJ1-4,NA,TRBV19,NA
TGCGCCAGCAGCTTGCTAGCGGGTTCCTACAATGAGCAGTTCTTC,CASSLLAGSYNEQFF,TRBJ2-1,NA,TRBV5-1,TRBD2
TGTGCCAGCAGTGATGGGCAGGGGGCGGGTTGCACCTTC,CASSDGQGAGCTF,TRBJ1-2,once,TRBV2,TRBD1
TGTGCCACCAGCAGATCCATCCTGGACAGGGTTCATGGCTACACCTTC,CATSRSILDRVHGYTF,TRBJ1-2,NA,TRBV15,TRBD1
TGTGCCAGCAGCCCAAGTTCGGCCTACGAGCAGTACTTC,CASSPSSAYEQYF,TRBJ2-7,NA,TRBV27,NA
TGTGCCAGTAGTGCTCAGGGGACTAGCAATCAGCCCCAGCATTTT,CASSAQGTSNQPQHF,TRBJ1-5,few,TRBV19,NA
TGTGCCAGCAGCCGCTCTGGGCAGGGGCGAGCAGATACGCAGTATTTT,CASSRSGQGRADTQYF,TRBJ2-3,NA,TRBV28,NA
TGTGCCAGCAGTGGCGGGCCCCAAGAGACCCAGTACTTC,CASSGGPQETQYF,TRBJ2-5,NA,TRBV7-3,NA
TGCGCCAGCAGCCTCATCCAGGGTAACACTGAAGCTTTCTTT,CASSLIQGNTEAFF,TRBJ1-1,NA,TRBV4-3,NA
TGTGCCAGCAGGGGACAGCAGCGTAACACTGAAGCTTTCTTT,CASRGQQRNTEAFF,TRBJ1-1,few,TRBV2,TRBD1
TGTGCCAGCAGCTTGGGGGGGGGACTATCTTACAATGAGCAGTTCTTC,CASSLGGGLSYNEQFF,TRBJ2-1,NA,TRBV5-4,TRBD2
TGTGCCAGCCGAAAGTCGGGGGTAGGTGAAAAACTGTTTTTT,CASRKSGVGEKLFF,TRBJ1-4,NA,TRBV7-9,NA
TGTGCCAGCAGCTTAGACAGTCAATCCTACAATGAGCAGTTCTTC,CASSLDSQSYNEQFF,TRBJ2-1,NA,TRBV7-2,NA
TGTGCCAGCAGCCGAGCCGGGACAGGGAATGCGGATTCACCCCTCCACTTT,CASSRAGTGNADSPLHF,TRBJ1-6,NA,TRBV4-2,TRBD1
TGTGCCAGCAGCCAAGATAGGACTAGTGATGAGCAGTTCTTC,CASSQDRTSDEQFF,TRBJ2-1,NA,TRBV4-2,TRBD2
TGTGCCAGCAGTAGACAGGGGGTTGGGGAAAAACTGTTTTTT,CASSRQGVGEKLFF,TRBJ1-4,few,TRBV2,TRBD1
TGTGCCAGCAGTCGAGACTCCTACAATGAGCAGTTCTTC,CASSRDSYNEQFF,TRBJ2-1,NA,TRBV2,NA
TGTGCCAGCAGCTGGGGGACAGGGGGCCCCTCTGGAAACACCATATATTTT,CASSWGTGGPSGNTIYF,TRBJ1-3,NA,TRBV7-9,TRBD1
TGTGCCAGCAGCTTTCGGGGGTCCTCTGGAAACACCATATATTTT,CASSFRGSSGNTIYF,TRBJ1-3,NA,TRBV5-5,NA
TGTGCCAGCAGCTCATACTCGTTTGAAGCACCCCTCCACTTT,CASSSYSFEAPLHF,TRBJ1-6,NA,TRBV7-2,NA
TGTGCCACCACCTCCGGGGGGCCCCACTATGGCTACACCTTC,CATTSGGPHYGYTF,TRBJ1-2,NA,TRBV15,NA
TGTGCCAGCAGCACGGACAGAGACGGCACCGGGGAGCTGTTTTTT,CASSTDRDGTGELFF,TRBJ2-2,NA,TRBV21-1,NA
TGTGCCAGCAGTTTTCGTAGCGGGGTCCCCACAGATACGCAGTATTTT,CASSFRSGVPTDTQYF,TRBJ2-3,once,TRBV27,TRBD2
TGTGCCAGCAGTGAAGCGCTAGCAGGGGGCTACGAGCAGTACTTC,CASSEALAGGYEQYF,TRBJ2-7,NA,TRBV2,TRBD1
TGCAGCGTTGGGACTAGCGGCACAGATACGCAGTATTTT,CSVGTSGTDTQYF,TRBJ2-3,NA,TRBV29-1,TRBD2
TGCGCCAGCAGCCTTAGCGGGAGGAGCTCCTACGAGCAGTACTTC,CASSLSGRSSYEQYF,TRBJ2-7,NA,TRBV5-1,TRBD2
TGCGCCAGCAGTGAGTCCGGACAGGGGAACACTGAAGCTTTCTTT,CASSESGQGNTEAFF,TRBJ1-1,NA,TRBV10-1,TRBD1
TGCGCCAGCGTCAGTGACACCGGGGAGCTGTTTTTT,CASVSDTGELFF,TRBJ2-2,few,TRBV23-1,NA
TGTGCCAGCTCACCTACCGGGACAGGGAACGCAGAGACCCAGTACTTC,CASSPTGTGNAETQYF,TRBJ2-5,NA,TRBV18,TRBD1
TGTGCCAGCAGCAGGGGGACCTCTGGAAACACCATATATTTT,CASSRGTSGNTIYF,TRBJ1-3,NA,TRBV3-1/TRBV3-2,NA
TGTGCTTCTAAGTTCCGGCAGGGAGGGCACAATCAGCCCCAGCATTTT,CASKFRQGGHNQPQHF,TRBJ1-5,few,TRBV19,NA
TGTGCCAGCAGTGAAAGTGGCAGGAACACTGAAGCTTTCTTT,CASSESGRNTEAFF,TRBJ1-1,NA,TRBV2,NA
TGTGCCACCAGCAGAGATCGGTCCTATTCACCCCTCCACTTT,CATSRDRSYSPLHF,TRBJ1-6,once,TRBV15,NA
TGTGCCAGCAGCTTGGCCGGACAGGGTGGGGTTGAGACCCAGTACTTC,CASSLAGQGGVETQYF,TRBJ2-5,NA,TRBV5-6,TRBD1